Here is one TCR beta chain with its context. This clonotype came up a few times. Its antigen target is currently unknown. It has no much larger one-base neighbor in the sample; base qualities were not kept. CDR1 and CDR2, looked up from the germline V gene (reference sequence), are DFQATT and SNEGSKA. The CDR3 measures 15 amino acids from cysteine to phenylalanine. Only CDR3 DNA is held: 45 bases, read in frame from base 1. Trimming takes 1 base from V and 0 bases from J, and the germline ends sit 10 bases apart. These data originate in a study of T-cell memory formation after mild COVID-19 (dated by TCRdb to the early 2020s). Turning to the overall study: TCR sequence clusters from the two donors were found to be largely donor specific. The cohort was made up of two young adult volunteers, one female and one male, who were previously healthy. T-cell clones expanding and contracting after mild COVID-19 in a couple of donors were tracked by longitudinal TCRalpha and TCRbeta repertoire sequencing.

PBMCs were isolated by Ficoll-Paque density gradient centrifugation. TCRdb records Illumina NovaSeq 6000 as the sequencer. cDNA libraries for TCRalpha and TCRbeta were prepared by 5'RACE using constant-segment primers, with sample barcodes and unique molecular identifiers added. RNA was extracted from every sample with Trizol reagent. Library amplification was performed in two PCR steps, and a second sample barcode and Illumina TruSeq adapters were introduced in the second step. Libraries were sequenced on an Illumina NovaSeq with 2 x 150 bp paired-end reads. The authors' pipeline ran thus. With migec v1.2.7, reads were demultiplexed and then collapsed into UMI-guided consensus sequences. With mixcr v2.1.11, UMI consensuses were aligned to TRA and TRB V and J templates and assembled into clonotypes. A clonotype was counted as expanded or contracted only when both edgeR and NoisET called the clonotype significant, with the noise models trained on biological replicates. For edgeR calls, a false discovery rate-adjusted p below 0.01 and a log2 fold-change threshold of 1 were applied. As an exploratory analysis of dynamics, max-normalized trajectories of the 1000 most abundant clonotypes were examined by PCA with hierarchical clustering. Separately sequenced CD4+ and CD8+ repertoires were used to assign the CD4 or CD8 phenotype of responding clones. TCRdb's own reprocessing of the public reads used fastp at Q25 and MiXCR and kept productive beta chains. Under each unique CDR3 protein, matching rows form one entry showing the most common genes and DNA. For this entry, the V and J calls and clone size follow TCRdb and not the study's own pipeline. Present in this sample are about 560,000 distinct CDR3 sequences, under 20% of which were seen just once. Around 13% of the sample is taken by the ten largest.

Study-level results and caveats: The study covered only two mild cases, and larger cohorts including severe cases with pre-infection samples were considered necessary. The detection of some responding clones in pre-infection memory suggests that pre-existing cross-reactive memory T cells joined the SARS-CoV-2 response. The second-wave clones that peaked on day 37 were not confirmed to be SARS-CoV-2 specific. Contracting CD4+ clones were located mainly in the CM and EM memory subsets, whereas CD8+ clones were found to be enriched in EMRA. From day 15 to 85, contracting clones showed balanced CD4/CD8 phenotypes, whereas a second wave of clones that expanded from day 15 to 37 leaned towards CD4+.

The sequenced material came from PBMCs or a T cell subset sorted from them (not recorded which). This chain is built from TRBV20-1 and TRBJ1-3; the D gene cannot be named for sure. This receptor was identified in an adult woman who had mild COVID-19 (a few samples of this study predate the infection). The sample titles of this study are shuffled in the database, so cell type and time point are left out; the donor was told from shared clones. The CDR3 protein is CSARVKLSSGNTIYF. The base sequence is TGCAGTGCTAGAGTCAAGCTGAGCTCTGGAAACACCATATATTTT.